These 11 T cell receptor beta chains were all obtained from the same sample, sequenced in a study of identical twins. Each CDR3 protein is one row after TCRdb ran MiXCR on the 5' RACE reads. The data contain about 240,000 distinct CDR3 sequences, roughly a tenth of them singletons. Sequencing used memory T cells sorted from blood. These receptors came from a middle-aged man in good health.

This clonotype was counted at least ten times. V usage is TRBV11-1 and J usage is TRBJ2-7; no firm D call. The CDR3 loop spans 13 amino acids. CDR1 and CDR2 (germline): SGHAT, FQDESV (reference sequence). V was clipped by 2 bases and J by 9 bases, with 14 bases between them. The CDR3 region is CASSLQTYDGQYF. For the CDR3, the DNA is TGTGCCAGCAGCTTACAGACATACGATGGGCAGTACTTC.

This clonotype was counted many times. V gene TRBV20-1 combines with J gene TRBJ1-5; D is perhaps TRBD1 (6 bases). Germline assignment: CDR1 DFQATT and CDR2 SNEGSKA (reference sequence). The V gene lost 5 bases and the J gene lost 0 bases, with 11 bases spanning the gap. The CDR3 is 14 amino acids. CDR3 sequence reads: CSARQAYSNQPQHF. DNA for the CDR3: TGCAGTGCTCGACAGGCTTATAGCAATCAGCCCCAGCATTTT.

The gene calls are TRBV7-9 and TRBJ2-3; D possibly corresponds to TRBD1 (5 bases). The CDR3 is 15 residues long. V lost 4 bases and J 0 bases, leaving 11 bases between the germline ends. CDR1 and CDR2 (germline): SEHNR, FQNEAQ (reference sequence). This CDR3 is CASSSPKGSTDTQYF. As DNA, the CDR3 is TGTGCCAGCAGCTCTCCTAAGGGGAGCACAGATACGCAGTATTTT.

The sample holds many counts of this clonotype. The genes are TRBV28 and TRBJ2-5, with a possible D match to TRBD2 (6 bases). The CDR3 consists of 15 residues. V was shortened by 2 bases and J by 3 bases, with 13 bases between the two germline ends. Germline V lookup: CDR1 MDHEN, CDR2 SYDVKM. CDR3 residues: CASSLPQREEETQYF. CDR3 sequence (DNA): TGTGCCAGCAGTTTACCCCAGAGGGAGGAAGAGACCCAGTACTTC.

This clonotype was counted at least ten times. This chain links TRBV12-3 or TRBV12-4 with TRBJ2-1, with D possibly TRBD2 on 5 matching bases. V was clipped by 6 bases and J by 6 bases, with 21 bases between them. The CDR3 has 16 amino acids. Here the CDR3 reads CASSSRAGGSGNEQFF. The CDR3 DNA follows: TGTGCCAGCAGCTCCCGGGCGGGTGGATCAGGCAATGAGCAGTTCTTC.

The chain is built from TRBV27 and TRBJ1-5; no clear D. The CDR3 has 16 residues. Germline V gene sequence: CDR1 MNHEY, CDR2 SMNVEV (reference sequence). The germline V and J ends were trimmed by 2 bases and 0 bases, with 11 bases remaining between them. CDR3 loop: CASSLKAGYSNQPQHF. The CDR3 DNA is TGTGCCAGCAGTTTAAAGGCGGGGTATAGCAATCAGCCCCAGCATTTT.

This clonotype was seen ten or more times. CDR3: CASSSEDSFDTQYF. CDR3 sequence (DNA): TGCGCCAGCAGCTCGGAGGACTCCTTCGATACGCAGTATTTT. The chain employs TRBV5-1 and TRBJ2-3, with D possibly matching TRBD2 (5 bases). CDR1 and CDR2 from the germline V gene are SGHRS and YFSETQ. The CDR3 is made up of 14 amino acids. Trimming stripped 3 bases from V and 6 bases from J, with 14 bases between.

This clonotype has ten or more counts. A much larger clone lies a single base off, so this may be a read error. J is TRBJ2-1 and V is TRBV14; 13 bases agree with TRBD2. Germline CDR1 is SGHDN and CDR2 is FVKESK. Trimming at V came to 4 bases and at J to 0 bases, leaving 9 bases not matched to a gene. The CDR3 totals 19 residues. The CDR3 region has the DNA TGTGCCAGCAGCCGATGGACTAGCGGGAGTTTAAGCTCCTACAATGAGCAGTTCTTC. Translation: CASSRWTSGSLSSYNEQFF.

This clonotype was picked up many times. The V call is TRBV27, the J call TRBJ1-2; D unresolved. The CDR3 runs 15 residues. V lost 2 bases to trimming and J lost 0 bases, with 10 bases between them. CDR1 MNHEY and CDR2 SMNVEV come from the germline V gene (reference sequence). This CDR3 is CASSLGTNSNYGYTF. The CDR3 nucleotides read TGTGCCAGCAGTTTAGGCACCAACTCTAACTATGGCTACACCTTC.

The rearrangement joins TRBV20-1 to TRBJ2-1, with 11 positions matching TRBD2. The germline gives CDR1 DFQATT, CDR2 SNEGSKA (reference sequence). There are 15 residues in the CDR3. V trimming: 5 bases; J trimming: 2 bases; junction bases outside the gene matches: 5. This chain's CDR3 is CSALTSGRPYNEQFF. CDR3 bases: TGCAGTGCTCTTACTAGCGGGAGACCCTACAATGAGCAGTTCTTC.

Remarks on this clonotype: A much larger clonotype is one base distant, so this may be a read error. The chain uses TRBV12-3 or TRBV12-4 and TRBJ1-6, with a tentative D call TRBD1 (5 bases). The CDR3 runs 14 residues. V gave up 6 bases and J gave up 12 bases, with 18 bases separating them. CDR3 loop: CASRLGAAVRPLHF. The CDR3 DNA sequence: TGTGCCAGCAGACTAGGGGCCGCGGTGAGACCCCTCCACTTT.